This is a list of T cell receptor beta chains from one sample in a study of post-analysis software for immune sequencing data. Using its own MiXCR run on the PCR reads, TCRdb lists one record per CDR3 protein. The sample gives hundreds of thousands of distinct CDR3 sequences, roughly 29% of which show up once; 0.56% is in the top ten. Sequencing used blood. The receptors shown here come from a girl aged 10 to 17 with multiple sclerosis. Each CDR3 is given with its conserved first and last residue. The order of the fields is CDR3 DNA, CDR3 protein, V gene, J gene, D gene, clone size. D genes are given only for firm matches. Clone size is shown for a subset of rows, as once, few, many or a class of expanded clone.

DNA: TGCAGTGCTACAGGGAGCTCCTATAATTCACCCCTCCACTTT
CDR3: CSATGSSYNSPLHF
V: TRBV20-1
J: TRBJ1-6
D: NA
size: NA

DNA: TGCGCCAGCAGCTCGACAGGGGGCGCATTCAATGAGCAGTTCTTC
CDR3: CASSSTGGAFNEQFF
V: TRBV5-1
J: TRBJ2-1
D: TRBD1
size: NA

DNA: TGTGCCAGCAGCTGGAGGACTAGGACCAGAACAGATACGCAGTATTTT
CDR3: CASSWRTRTRTDTQYF
V: TRBV5-4
J: TRBJ2-3
D: TRBD2
size: NA

DNA: TGTGCCAGCAGCTTAGAGAGTGGGAGGGGTAACGAGCAGTACTTC
CDR3: CASSLESGRGNEQYF
V: TRBV7-9
J: TRBJ2-7
D: TRBD2
size: few

DNA: TGTGCCAGCAGCTTAGATGGGGGGTCGGCTGGCTACACCTTC
CDR3: CASSLDGGSAGYTF
V: TRBV7-2
J: TRBJ1-2
D: NA
size: few

DNA: TGTGCCAGCAGCCCGGGGGAGACCCAGTACTTC
CDR3: CASSPGETQYF
V: TRBV18
J: TRBJ2-5
D: NA
size: medium-sized

DNA: TGCGCCAGCAGCCAAGATCTGAGCGGGTCCTACAATGAGCAGTTCTTC
CDR3: CASSQDLSGSYNEQFF
V: TRBV4-3
J: TRBJ2-1
D: NA
size: few

DNA: TGCAGTGCTAGTGGCCCCTCGGGGGGCGTCTATGGCTACACCTTC
CDR3: CSASGPSGGVYGYTF
V: TRBV20-1
J: TRBJ1-2
D: NA
size: NA

DNA: TGTGCCCGCAGTCCCTCGGGTAATTCACCCCTCCACTTT
CDR3: CARSPSGNSPLHF
V: TRBV12-3/TRBV12-4
J: TRBJ1-6
D: NA
size: NA

DNA: TGCAGTGCTAGGGGCGGGGCGGTGTCTTATTTTCAGCCCCAGCATTTT
CDR3: CSARGGAVSYFQPQHF
V: TRBV20-1
J: TRBJ1-5
D: NA
size: NA

DNA: TGTGCCAGCAGCGACACGACAGGGGATGGAGAGACCCAGTACTTC
CDR3: CASSDTTGDGETQYF
V: TRBV7-2
J: TRBJ2-5
D: TRBD1
size: few

DNA: TGCAGTGCTAGAGGGGAGGGGAACTATGGCTACACCTTC
CDR3: CSARGEGNYGYTF
V: TRBV20-1
J: TRBJ1-2
D: NA
size: few

DNA: TGTGCCAGCAGCCAACAACTAGCGGGGGACGCGGCCCAGTACTTC
CDR3: CASSQQLAGDAAQYF
V: TRBV3-1
J: TRBJ2-7
D: TRBD2
size: NA

DNA: TGCAGCGTTGGGCGGGGGAACACCGGGGAGCTGTTTTTT
CDR3: CSVGRGNTGELFF
V: TRBV29-1
J: TRBJ2-2
D: NA
size: NA

DNA: TGCGCCAGCAGCCAAGTAATGGGATACGGAGCTTTCTTT
CDR3: CASSQVMGYGAFF
V: TRBV4-3
J: TRBJ1-1
D: NA
size: NA

DNA: TGTGCCAGCAGTTCGCCAAGGAGGGACAATGAGCAGTTCTTC
CDR3: CASSSPRRDNEQFF
V: TRBV27
J: TRBJ2-1
D: NA
size: NA

DNA: TGTGCCAGCAGTTACCCCGACAGGCTCTCCCGGGGGACCGGGGAGCTGTTTTTT
CDR3: CASSYPDRLSRGTGELFF
V: TRBV6-2/TRBV6-3
J: TRBJ2-2
D: NA
size: few

DNA: TGCAGTGCTAGAGATCCTCTGGGATCAAAGACTGAAGCTTTCTTT
CDR3: CSARDPLGSKTEAFF
V: TRBV20-1
J: TRBJ1-1
D: NA
size: NA

DNA: TGTGCCAGCAACCTCGAGGTGAACACTGAAGCTTTCTTT
CDR3: CASNLEVNTEAFF
V: TRBV6-5
J: TRBJ1-1
D: NA
size: few

DNA: TGTGCCAGCAGCTTAGGGGTAGGTCAGCCCCAGCATTTT
CDR3: CASSLGVGQPQHF
V: TRBV7-6
J: TRBJ1-5
D: NA
size: few

DNA: TGTGCCAGCAGTTATGTGGCAGGGAAAGAGACCCAGTACTTC
CDR3: CASSYVAGKETQYF
V: TRBV6-2/TRBV6-3
J: TRBJ2-5
D: NA
size: NA

DNA: TGTGCCAGCTCACCACCTAGGACAGGGATAGATTTCACAGATACGCAGTATTTT
CDR3: CASSPPRTGIDFTDTQYF
V: TRBV18
J: TRBJ2-3
D: TRBD1
size: few

DNA: TGTGCCAGCAGCTTTGACAGGAACAATGGGCAGTTCTTC
CDR3: CASSFDRNNGQFF
V: TRBV11-2
J: TRBJ2-1
D: NA
size: few

DNA: TGCGGGGCCCTAGGACACTCCTCCTACGAGCAGTACTTC
CDR3: CGALGHSSYEQYF
V: TRBV20-1
J: TRBJ2-7
D: NA
size: NA

DNA: TGCAGCGTTGGGCTGGTGACTGCGGACGGGGAGCGGTTTTTT
CDR3: CSVGLVTADGERFF
V: TRBV29-1
J: TRBJ2-2
D: NA
size: NA

DNA: TGTGCCACCAGCAGAGATCGAAGGCCGGTCGTTCAGCCCCAGCATTTT
CDR3: CATSRDRRPVVQPQHF
V: TRBV15
J: TRBJ1-5
D: NA
size: NA

DNA: TGTGCCAGCAGTTTATCACTGGGTAGCGGGGCCCTCTCCTACAATGAGCAGTTCTTC
CDR3: CASSLSLGSGALSYNEQFF
V: TRBV12-3/TRBV12-4
J: TRBJ2-1
D: TRBD2
size: few

DNA: TGTGCCAGCAGCGAGAATGGCCGGGTTTGGGAGACCCAGTACTTC
CDR3: CASSENGRVWETQYF
V: TRBV11-2
J: TRBJ2-5
D: NA
size: few

DNA: TGCAGTGCAAGAGATCTCGAGATAGCGACAATCTACGAGCAGTACTTC
CDR3: CSARDLEIATIYEQYF
V: TRBV20-1
J: TRBJ2-7
D: NA
size: few

DNA: TGTGCCAGCAGCTTAGATTTAGGGCTTAATTCACCCCTCCACTTT
CDR3: CASSLDLGLNSPLHF
V: TRBV11-2
J: TRBJ1-6
D: NA
size: NA

DNA: TGTGCCAGCAGCCCACAAGCCGCCGGGGAGCTGTTTTTT
CDR3: CASSPQAAGELFF
V: TRBV7-2
J: TRBJ2-2
D: NA
size: once

DNA: TGTGCCAGCAGTTTCCCGACTAGCGGGGCGCACACAGATACGCAGTATTTT
CDR3: CASSFPTSGAHTDTQYF
V: TRBV6-6
J: TRBJ2-3
D: TRBD2
size: few

DNA: TGCGCCAGCAGCTTCGGCGGGGCCAACGTCCGGACTTTC
CDR3: CASSFGGANVRTF
V: TRBV5-1
J: TRBJ2-6
D: NA
size: NA

DNA: TGTGCCACCACCCGAGGGGCTTATTATAGCAATCAGCCCCAGCATTTT
CDR3: CATTRGAYYSNQPQHF
V: TRBV15
J: TRBJ1-5
D: NA
size: NA

DNA: TGCGCCAGCAGTGAGAAAGGAACGCAGTATTTT
CDR3: CASSEKGTQYF
V: TRBV10-1
J: TRBJ2-3
D: NA
size: NA

DNA: TGTGCCAGCAGCAAATCTATCCAGGCAACTAATGAAAAACTGTTTTTT
CDR3: CASSKSIQATNEKLFF
V: TRBV21-1
J: TRBJ1-4
D: NA
size: few

DNA: TGTGCCAGCAGCACAAGCGGGGGGGTCGGTCTCGGGAGAGATACGCAGTATTTT
CDR3: CASSTSGGVGLGRDTQYF
V: TRBV7-2
J: TRBJ2-3
D: TRBD2
size: NA

DNA: TGTGCCAGCAGTTTAGCCGTGGGAGGCCGAAATTCACCCCTCCACTTT
CDR3: CASSLAVGGRNSPLHF
V: TRBV12-3/TRBV12-4
J: TRBJ1-6
D: NA
size: NA

DNA: TGTGCCAGCGGAACCGGGACAGGGAAACGGGAAAAACTGTTTTTT
CDR3: CASGTGTGKREKLFF
V: TRBV6-5
J: TRBJ1-4
D: TRBD1
size: few

DNA: TGTGCCAGCTCACCAGTCAGGACGGGCGATGAGCAGTTCTTC
CDR3: CASSPVRTGDEQFF
V: TRBV18
J: TRBJ2-1
D: NA
size: NA

DNA: TGCAGCGTGGCCTCAGGGGGCGTCCTGGGGGAGCAGTACTTC
CDR3: CSVASGGVLGEQYF
V: TRBV29-1
J: TRBJ2-7
D: TRBD1
size: NA

DNA: TGTGCCATCAGTGACAGCATGAACACTGAAGCTTTCTTT
CDR3: CAISDSMNTEAFF
V: TRBV10-3
J: TRBJ1-1
D: NA
size: NA

DNA: TGTGCCAGCAGTAGATACGGCGGCATGGGCCCCTATAATTCACCCCTCCACTTT
CDR3: CASSRYGGMGPYNSPLHF
V: TRBV12-3/TRBV12-4
J: TRBJ1-6
D: NA
size: few

DNA: TGCGCCAGCAGCTTGGCTGGCAGGGGAAGTAGGTTTGGCTACACCTTC
CDR3: CASSLAGRGSRFGYTF
V: TRBV5-1
J: TRBJ1-2
D: NA
size: NA

DNA: TGTGCCAGCAGCTTAATCCGGGGCGGGGAGCTGTTTTTT
CDR3: CASSLIRGGELFF
V: TRBV7-2
J: TRBJ2-2
D: NA
size: few

DNA: TGCAGCGTTGGCCCGCGCGGGGCGGCTAATGAAAAACTGTTTTTT
CDR3: CSVGPRGAANEKLFF
V: TRBV29-1
J: TRBJ1-4
D: NA
size: NA

DNA: TGTGCCAGCAGCCCTGAGATCTATGGCTACACCTTC
CDR3: CASSPEIYGYTF
V: TRBV7-2
J: TRBJ1-2
D: NA
size: few

DNA: TGTGCCAGCAGTTTATCGTATCAGACCCAGTACTTC
CDR3: CASSLSYQTQYF
V: TRBV27
J: TRBJ2-5
D: NA
size: NA

DNA: TGCGCCAGCAGCCCGGGCCCACTGGGGAGCAATCAGCCCCAGCATTTT
CDR3: CASSPGPLGSNQPQHF
V: TRBV5-1
J: TRBJ1-5
D: NA
size: few

DNA: TGTGCCAGCAGCTTCGGGACCCTCAAGGAGGAGACCCAGTACTTC
CDR3: CASSFGTLKEETQYF
V: TRBV11-2
J: TRBJ2-5
D: NA
size: many

DNA: TGTGCCAGTAGCCCGACCGGGACACTCTACAATGAGCAGTTCTTC
CDR3: CASSPTGTLYNEQFF
V: TRBV19
J: TRBJ2-1
D: NA
size: few

DNA: TGTGCCATCAGTGAGTCCGGGACGAGGTCACCCCTCCACTTT
CDR3: CAISESGTRSPLHF
V: TRBV10-3
J: TRBJ1-6
D: NA
size: few

DNA: TGCGCCAGCATTCGCTCCTACAATGAGCAGTTCTTC
CDR3: CASIRSYNEQFF
V: TRBV10-2
J: TRBJ2-1
D: NA
size: NA

DNA: TGTGCCAGCAGCCTAGGCGGGAATACAGGCGAGCAGTACTTC
CDR3: CASSLGGNTGEQYF
V: TRBV7-9
J: TRBJ2-7
D: NA
size: NA

DNA: TGCAGCGCTAGTAGTCGGAGCCAAGAGACCCAGTACTTC
CDR3: CSASSRSQETQYF
V: TRBV20-1
J: TRBJ2-5
D: NA
size: NA

DNA: TGTGCCAGCAGCTTAGCTGCGACTAGCCTGAACACCGGGGAGCTGTTTTTT
CDR3: CASSLAATSLNTGELFF
V: TRBV7-2
J: TRBJ2-2
D: TRBD2
size: NA

DNA: TGTGCCAGCAGCTTATCATCGTTCGGGGGACTCACAGATACGCAGTATTTT
CDR3: CASSLSSFGGLTDTQYF
V: TRBV11-2
J: TRBJ2-3
D: NA
size: few

DNA: TGTGCCAGCAGCTTAGGGGGGCCAAGCACAGATATGCAGTATTTT
CDR3: CASSLGGPSTDMQYF
V: TRBV11-2
J: TRBJ2-3
D: NA
size: NA

DNA: TGCAGTGCTCGCGGGGGGATGTTCCTTCAGCCCCAGCATTTT
CDR3: CSARGGMFLQPQHF
V: TRBV20-1
J: TRBJ1-5
D: NA
size: few